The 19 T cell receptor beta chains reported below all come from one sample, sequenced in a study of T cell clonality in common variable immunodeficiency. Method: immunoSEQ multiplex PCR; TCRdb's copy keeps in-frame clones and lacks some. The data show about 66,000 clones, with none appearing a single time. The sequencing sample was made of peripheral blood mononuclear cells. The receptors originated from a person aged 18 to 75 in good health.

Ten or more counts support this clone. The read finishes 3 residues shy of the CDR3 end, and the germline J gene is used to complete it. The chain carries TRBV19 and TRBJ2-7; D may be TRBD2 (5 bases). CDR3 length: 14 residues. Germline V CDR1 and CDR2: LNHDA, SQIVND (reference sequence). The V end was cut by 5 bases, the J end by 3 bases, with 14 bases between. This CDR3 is CASSFTSIGYEQYF. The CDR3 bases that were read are TGTGCCAGTAGTTTCACTAGTATTGGCTACGAG. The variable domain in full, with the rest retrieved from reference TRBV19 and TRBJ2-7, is DGGITQSPKYLFRKEGQNVTLSCEQNLNHDAMYWYRQDPGQGLRLIYYSQIVNDFQKGDIAEGYSVSREKKESFPLTVTSAQKNPTAFYLCASSFTSIGYEQYFGPGTRLTVT.

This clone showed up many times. CDR3 in amino acids: CASSDGWTGPETQYF. CDR3 DNA, as far as it was read: TGTGCCAGCAGTGATGGTTGGACAGGGCCAGAGACC. The chain joins TRBV6-1 to TRBJ2-5, with 8 bases lining up with TRBD1. The observed sequence ends 3 residues before the CDR3 terminus, with the missing tail filled in from the germline J gene. The CDR3 covers 15 residues. J gave up 4 bases and V 3 bases, and 7 bases lay outside the gene matches. From germline, CDR1 is MNHNS and CDR2 SASEGT.

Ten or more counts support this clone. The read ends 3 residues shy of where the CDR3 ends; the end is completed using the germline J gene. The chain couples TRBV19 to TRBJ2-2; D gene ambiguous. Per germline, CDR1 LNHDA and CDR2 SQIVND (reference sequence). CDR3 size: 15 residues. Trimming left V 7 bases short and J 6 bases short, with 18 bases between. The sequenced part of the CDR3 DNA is TGTGCCAGTATAGTCCGGGTGGGTTTCGCCGGGGAG. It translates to CASIVRVGFAGE. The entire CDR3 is CASIVRVGFAGELFF.

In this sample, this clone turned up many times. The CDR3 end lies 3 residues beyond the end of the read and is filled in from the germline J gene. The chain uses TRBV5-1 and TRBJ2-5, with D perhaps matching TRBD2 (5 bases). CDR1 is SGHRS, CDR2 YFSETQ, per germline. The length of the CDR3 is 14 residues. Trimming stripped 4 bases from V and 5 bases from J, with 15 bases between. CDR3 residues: CASSRRALGETQYF. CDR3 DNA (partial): TGCGCCAGCAGCCGGCGGGCCCTCGGGGAGACC. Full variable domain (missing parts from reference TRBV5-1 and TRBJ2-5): KAGVTQTPRYLIKTRGQQVTLSCSPISGHRSVSWYQQTPGQGLQFLFEYFSETQRNKGNFPGRFSGRQFSNSRSEMNVSTLELGDSALYLCASSRRALGETQYFGPGTRLLVL.

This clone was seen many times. The chain's CDR3 is CAWSRAGGYTF. The CDR3 bases that were read are TGTGCCTGGAGTAGGGCCGGCGGC. The chain combines TRBV30 with TRBJ1-2, with D hard to call. The read ends 3 residues before the CDR3 terminus; that terminus is restored from the germline J gene. The CDR3 has 11 residues. The V gene's germline CDR1 is GTSNPN and CDR2 SVGIG (reference sequence).

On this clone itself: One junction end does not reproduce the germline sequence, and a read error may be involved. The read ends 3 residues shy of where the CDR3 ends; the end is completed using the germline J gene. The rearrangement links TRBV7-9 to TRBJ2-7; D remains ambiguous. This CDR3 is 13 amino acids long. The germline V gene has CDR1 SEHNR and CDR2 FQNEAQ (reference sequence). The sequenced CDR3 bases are TGTTCCAGCAGCTCCGGGTCGGCCTACGAG. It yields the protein CSSSSGSAYE. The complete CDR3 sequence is CSSSSGSAYEQYF.

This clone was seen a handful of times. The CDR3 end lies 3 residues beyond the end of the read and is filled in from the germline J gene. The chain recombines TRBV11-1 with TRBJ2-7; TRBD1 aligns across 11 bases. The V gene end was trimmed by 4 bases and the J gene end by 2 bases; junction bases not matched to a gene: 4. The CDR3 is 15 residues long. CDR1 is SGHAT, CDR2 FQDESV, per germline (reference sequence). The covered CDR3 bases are TGTGCCAGCAGCTGGGGACAGGGGGATCCCTACGAG. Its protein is CASSWGQGDPYE. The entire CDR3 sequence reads CASSWGQGDPYEQYF. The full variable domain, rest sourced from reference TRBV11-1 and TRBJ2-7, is EAEVAQSPRYKITEKSQAVAFWCDPISGHATLYWYRQILGQGPELLVQFQDESVVDDSQLPKDRFSAERLKGVDSTLKIQPAELGDSAMYLCASSWGQGDPYEQYFGPGTRLTVT.

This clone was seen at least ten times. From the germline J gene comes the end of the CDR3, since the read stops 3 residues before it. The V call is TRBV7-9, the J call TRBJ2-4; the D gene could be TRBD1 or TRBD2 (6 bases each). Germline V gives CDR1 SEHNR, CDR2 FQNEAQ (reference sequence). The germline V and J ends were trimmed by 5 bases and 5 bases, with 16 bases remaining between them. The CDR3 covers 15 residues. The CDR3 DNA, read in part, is TGTGCCAGCAGCCCCTCTACAGGGAGGCAAAACATT. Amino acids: CASSPSTGRQNI. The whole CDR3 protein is CASSPSTGRQNIQYF.

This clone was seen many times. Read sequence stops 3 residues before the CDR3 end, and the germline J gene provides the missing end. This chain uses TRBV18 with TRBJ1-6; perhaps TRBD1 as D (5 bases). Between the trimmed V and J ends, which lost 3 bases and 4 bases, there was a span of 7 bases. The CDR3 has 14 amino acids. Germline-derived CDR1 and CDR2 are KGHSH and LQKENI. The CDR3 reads CASSPTDYNSPLHF. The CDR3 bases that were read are TGTGCCAGCTCACCGACAGATTATAATTCACCC.

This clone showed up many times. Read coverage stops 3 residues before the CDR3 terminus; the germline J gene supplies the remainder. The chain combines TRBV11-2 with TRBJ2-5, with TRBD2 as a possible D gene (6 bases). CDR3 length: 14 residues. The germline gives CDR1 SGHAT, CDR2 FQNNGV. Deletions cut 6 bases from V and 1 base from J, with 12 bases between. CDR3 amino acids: CASSRRGGQETQYF. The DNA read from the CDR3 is TGTGCCAGCAGTCGAAGGGGAGGCCAAGAGACC.

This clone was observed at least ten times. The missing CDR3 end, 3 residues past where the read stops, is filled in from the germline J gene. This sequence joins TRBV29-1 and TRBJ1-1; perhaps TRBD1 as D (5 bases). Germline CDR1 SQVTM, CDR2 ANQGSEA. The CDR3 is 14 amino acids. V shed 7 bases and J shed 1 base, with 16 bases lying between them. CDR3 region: CSAGSLGGNTEAFF. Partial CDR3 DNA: TGCAGCGCGGGGTCTTTGGGGGGGAACACTGAA.

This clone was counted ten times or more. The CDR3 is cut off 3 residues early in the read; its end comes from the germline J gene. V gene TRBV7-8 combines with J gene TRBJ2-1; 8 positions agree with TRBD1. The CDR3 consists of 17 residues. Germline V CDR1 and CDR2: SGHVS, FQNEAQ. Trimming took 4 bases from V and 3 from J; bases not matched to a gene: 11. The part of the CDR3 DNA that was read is TGTGCCAGCAGCTATTCGGAGACAGGGGTTAGCTACAATGAG. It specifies CASSYSETGVSYNE. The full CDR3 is CASSYSETGVSYNEQFF.

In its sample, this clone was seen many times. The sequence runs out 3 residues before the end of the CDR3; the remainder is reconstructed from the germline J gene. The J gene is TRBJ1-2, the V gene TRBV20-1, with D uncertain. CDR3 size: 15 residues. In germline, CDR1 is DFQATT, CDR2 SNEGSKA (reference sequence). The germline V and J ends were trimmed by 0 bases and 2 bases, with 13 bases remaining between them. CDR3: CSAREVVRVNYGYTF. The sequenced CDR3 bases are TGCAGTGCTAGAGAGGTAGTGAGGGTAAACTATGGC.

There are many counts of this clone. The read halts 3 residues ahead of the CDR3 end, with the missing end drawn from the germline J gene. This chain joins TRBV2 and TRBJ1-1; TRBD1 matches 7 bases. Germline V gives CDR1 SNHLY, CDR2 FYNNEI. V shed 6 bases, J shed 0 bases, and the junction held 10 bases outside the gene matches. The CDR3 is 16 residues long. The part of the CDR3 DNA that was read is TGTGCCAGCAGCAATACAGGGGCCCCCATGAACACTGAA. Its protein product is CASSNTGAPMNTE. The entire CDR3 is CASSNTGAPMNTEAFF.

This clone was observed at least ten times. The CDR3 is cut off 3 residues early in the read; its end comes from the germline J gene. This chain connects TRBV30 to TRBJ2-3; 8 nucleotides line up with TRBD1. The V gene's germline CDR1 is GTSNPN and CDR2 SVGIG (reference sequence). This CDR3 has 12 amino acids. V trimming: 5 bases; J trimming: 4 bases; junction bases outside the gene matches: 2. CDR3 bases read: TGTGCCTGGGGACAGGGCTCAGATACG. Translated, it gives CAWGQGSDT. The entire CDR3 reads CAWGQGSDTQYF.

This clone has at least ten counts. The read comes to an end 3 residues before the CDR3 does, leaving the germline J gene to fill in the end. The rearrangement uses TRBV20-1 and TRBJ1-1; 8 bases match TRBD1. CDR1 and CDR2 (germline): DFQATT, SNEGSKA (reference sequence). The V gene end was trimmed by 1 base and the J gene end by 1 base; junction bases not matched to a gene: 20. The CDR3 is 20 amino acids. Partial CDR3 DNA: TGCAGTGCTAGAGCCGACCCTTGGACAGGGTTGGCAGTGGGGAACACTGAA. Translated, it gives CSARADPWTGLAVGNTE. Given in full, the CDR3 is CSARADPWTGLAVGNTEAFF.

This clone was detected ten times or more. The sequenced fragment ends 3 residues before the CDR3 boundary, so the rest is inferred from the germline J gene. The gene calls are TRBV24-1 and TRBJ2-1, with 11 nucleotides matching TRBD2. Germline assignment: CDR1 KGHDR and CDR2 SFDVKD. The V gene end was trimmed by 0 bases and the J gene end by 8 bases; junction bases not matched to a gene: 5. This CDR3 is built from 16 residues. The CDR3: CATSDLTSGSKDEQFF. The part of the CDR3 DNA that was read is TGTGCCACCAGTGATTTGACTAGCGGGAGTAAGGATGAG.

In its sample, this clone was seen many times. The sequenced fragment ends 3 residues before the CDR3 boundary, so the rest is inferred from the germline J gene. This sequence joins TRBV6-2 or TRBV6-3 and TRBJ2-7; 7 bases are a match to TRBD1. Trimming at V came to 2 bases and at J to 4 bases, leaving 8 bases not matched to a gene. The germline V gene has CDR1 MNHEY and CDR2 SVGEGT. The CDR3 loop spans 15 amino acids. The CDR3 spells CASSYRDSPGYEQYF. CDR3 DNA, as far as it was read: TGTGCCAGCAGTTACAGGGACAGCCCGGGGTACGAG.

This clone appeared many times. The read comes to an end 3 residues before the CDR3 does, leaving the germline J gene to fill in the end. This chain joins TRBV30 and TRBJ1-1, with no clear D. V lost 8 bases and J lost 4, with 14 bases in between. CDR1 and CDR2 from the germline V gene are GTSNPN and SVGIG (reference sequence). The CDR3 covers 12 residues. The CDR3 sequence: CAGTVALTEAFF. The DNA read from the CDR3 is TGTGCCGGTACAGTGGCGCTCACTGAA.